This T cell receptor beta chain was documented in a study of cytomegalovirus exposure and HLA in healthy donors. Whole-study results and caveats: CMV antigen specificity of a few CMV-associated chains was confirmed in vitro.

With regard to this clone: Its cognate antigen is unknown.

PCR was performed using 60 Vbeta and 13 Jbeta primers. Original analysis: Per a later analysis, the number of unique TCR beta chains was approximately 80 million, of which about 11 million were shared. Data came from immunoSEQ multiplex PCR; TCRdb stores just in-frame clones and leaves some out. For V, J and clone size, that table is used; D and trimming come from the DNA. The table has tens of thousands of clones, about 76% seen once; the top ten hold about 5%. Healthy bone marrow donors made up the donors. The germline V gene encodes CDR1 SGHAT and CDR2 FQNNGV. V lost 7 bases to trimming and J lost 0 bases, with 18 bases between them. The CDR3 consists of 16 residues.

The source is a man over 45 in good health and CMV-seronegative. The chain employs TRBV11-2 and TRBJ2-5; no clear D gene. Sequenced sample: PBMCs. The CDR3 DNA sequence: TGTGCCAGCATCGACGGTTATTGGGCAAACCAAGAGACCCAGTACTTC. Amino acid sequence: CASIDGYWANQETQYF.